The sequence of this T cell receptor (beta chain) was determined in a study of CD8 T cells in ankylosing spondylitis. CDR3 length: 16 amino acids. V was pared by 5 bases and J by 6 bases, with 15 bases of the junction left unmatched. Germline assignment: CDR1 MNHEY and CDR2 SMNVEV (reference sequence). Notes on the study in general: Ankylosing spondylitis blood appeared to be characterized by a TCR beta motif of eight or nine highly homologous variants. In synovial fluid and blood from reactive arthritis, some motif variants were previously reported.

TCRdb reprocessed the 5' RACE reads with MiXCR, giving one entry per CDR3 protein. Of over 130,000 distinct CDR3 sequences listed, around two fifths are singletons. As concerns this clonotype: Its target is not known.

The TCR originated in a male donor with ankylosing spondylitis. V gene TRBV27 combines with J gene TRBJ1-2; 7 bases line up with TRBD1. The sample consisted of synovial fluid, either unsorted or a sorted T cell fraction (not recorded which). CDR3 nucleotides: TGTGCCAGCAGTCCCCCCGGACAGGCACTTTTTGATGGCTACACCTTC. Residues: CASSPPGQALFDGYTF.